A single sample gave rise to the 21 T cell receptor beta chains below, sequenced in a study of control samples from healthy donors and cancer patients. Clones were sequenced by immunoSEQ multiplex PCR, and TCRdb holds only the in-frame ones, with some missing. The data hold some 170,000 clones, with approximately 96% observed a single time. What was sequenced was blood. These receptors all come from a woman aged 25 to 39 in good health.

This sequence joins TRBV28 and TRBJ1-5; 7 positions match TRBD1. V dropped 6 bases and J dropped 6; count of bases not matched to a gene: 2. Per the germline V gene, CDR1 is MDHEN and CDR2 is SYDVKM. The CDR3 is 12 residues long. DNA of the CDR3: TGTGCCAGCAGGACAGGGAGTCAGCCCCAGCATTTT. It translates to CASRTGSQPQHF.

The V gene is TRBV7-9, the J gene TRBJ2-1; D possibly corresponds to TRBD2 (5 bases). The CDR3 has 12 residues. The V and J ends lost 5 bases and 9 bases respectively, with 11 bases between them. Per the germline V gene, CDR1 is SEHNR and CDR2 is FQNEAQ (reference sequence). Here the CDR3 reads CASSKLVPEQFF. The CDR3 nucleotides are TGTGCCAGCAGCAAACTAGTTCCTGAGCAGTTCTTC.

The CDR3 loop reads CASSPLGTNEKLFF. The CDR3 DNA sequence: TGTGCCAGCAGTCCCCTAGGCACTAATGAAAAACTGTTTTTT. The chain employs TRBV28 and TRBJ1-4; no clear D gene. CDR3 length: 14 residues. V lost 5 bases and J lost 2, with 9 bases in between. In germline, CDR1 is MDHEN, CDR2 SYDVKM.

The CDR3, as DNA: TGTGCCAGCAGCCCCCATCGCGGGACAGGAATCGGGAATGAGCAGTTCTTC. It specifies CASSPHRGTGIGNEQFF. The V and J genes are TRBV11-2 and TRBJ2-1, with TRBD1 identical over 8 bases. The germline V gene encodes CDR1 SGHAT and CDR2 FQNNGV. This CDR3 has 17 amino acids. The V segment lost 5 bases and the J segment 7 bases; nucleotides outside the gene matches: 16.

The rearrangement links TRBV19 to TRBJ1-5; 7 nucleotides align to TRBD1. The germline V gene encodes CDR1 LNHDA and CDR2 SQIVND (reference sequence). CDR3 length equals 13 residues. J gave up 5 bases and V 4 bases, and 2 bases lay outside the gene matches. In nucleotides, the CDR3 is TGTGCCAGTAGTAACAGGGGATATCAGCCCCAGCATTTT. Its protein product is CASSNRGYQPQHF.

This clone was seen only once. V is TRBV28 and J is TRBJ1-5, with TRBD1 matching 8 bases. The CDR3 is made up of 15 amino acids. The germline V gene encodes CDR1 MDHEN and CDR2 SYDVKM. The V segment lost 3 bases and the J segment 6 bases; nucleotides outside the gene matches: 7. CDR3 sequence (DNA): TGTGCCAGCAGTTTGTCGGACAGGGCACTTCAGCCCCAGCATTTT. Protein: CASSLSDRALQPQHF.

V is TRBV2 and J is TRBJ1-1, with 7 bases that match TRBD1. The CDR3 has 14 residues. Germline V lookup: CDR1 SNHLY, CDR2 FYNNEI. With 6 bases clipped from V and 4 bases from J, the junction kept 8 bases outside the gene matches. CDR3 in amino acids: CASSEWAGGTEAFF. The CDR3 DNA sequence: TGTGCCAGCAGCGAATGGGCAGGGGGCACTGAAGCTTTCTTT.

The chain carries TRBV6-5 and TRBJ1-1; no clear D. The CDR3 loop spans 13 amino acids. Trimming stripped 6 bases from V and 8 bases from J, with 16 bases between. Germline CDR1 MNHEY, CDR2 SVGAGI. CDR3 nucleotide sequence: TGTGCCAGCAGGTATGCCGGAAGCCGCGAAGCTTTCTTT. Translating it yields CASRYAGSREAFF.

This sequence joins TRBV5-4 and TRBJ2-7, with 12 bases matching TRBD2. The CDR3 loop spans 16 amino acids. Germline trimming cut 3 bases from V and 2 bases from J; bases unmatched to any gene: 6. The V gene's germline CDR1 is SGHNT and CDR2 YYREEE (reference sequence). In DNA form, the CDR3 reads TGTGCCAGCAGCTGGGGGACTAGCGGGTATACCTACGAGCAGTACTTC. Translating gives CASSWGTSGYTYEQYF.

In nucleotides, the CDR3 is TGTGCCAGCAGCTTAGTTTTCCGCAGCCCCCTTAACTATGGCTACACCTTC. Translation: CASSLVFRSPLNYGYTF. The J gene is TRBJ1-2, the V gene TRBV11-2; D remains unclear. The CDR3 covers 17 residues. Trimming took 1 base from V and 1 from J, leaving 16 bases between them. From germline, CDR1 is SGHAT and CDR2 FQNNGV.

This clone showed up just once. The chain combines TRBV19 with TRBJ1-6; TRBD1 aligns across 9 bases. In germline, CDR1 is LNHDA, CDR2 SQIVND (reference sequence). The trim removed 1 base at V and 9 bases at J, leaving 7 bases unmatched. This CDR3 is built from 16 residues. CDR3 sequence: CASSIAGQGLGSPLHF. CDR3 nucleotide sequence: TGTGCCAGTAGTATAGCCGGACAGGGGTTAGGTTCACCCCTCCACTTT.

This chain connects TRBV19 to TRBJ2-2, with D unclear. CDR1 is LNHDA and CDR2 is SQIVND in the germline V gene (reference sequence). The CDR3 has 14 amino acids. V shed 5 bases and J shed 3 bases, with 10 bases lying between them. The CDR3 DNA follows: TGTGCCAGTAGTGTCGCTACTTACACCGGGGAGCTGTTTTTT. Its translation: CASSVATYTGELFF. The full variable domain, its missing parts supplied by reference TRBV19 and TRBJ2-2, is DGGITQSPKYLFRKEGQNVTLSCEQNLNHDAMYWYRQDPGQGLRLIYYSQIVNDFQKGDIAEGYSVSREKKESFPLTVTSAQKNPTAFYLCASSVATYTGELFFGEGSRLTVL.

The genes are TRBV28 and TRBJ2-1; D possibly corresponds to TRBD1 (6 bases). This CDR3 comprises 14 residues. V was clipped by 1 base and J by 6 bases, with 10 bases between them. CDR1 is MDHEN, CDR2 SYDVKM, per germline. The CDR3 sequence is CASSLYPGVNEQFF. CDR3 sequence (DNA): TGTGCCAGCAGTTTATATCCAGGGGTCAATGAGCAGTTCTTC.

This chain joins TRBV12-3 or TRBV12-4 and TRBJ2-2; D is perhaps TRBD1 (5 bases). CDR3 length equals 12 residues. V lost 6 bases to trimming and J lost 7 bases, with 9 bases between them. CDR3 residues: CASRGEVGELFF. The DNA of the CDR3 is TGTGCCAGCAGAGGGGAAGTCGGGGAGCTGTTTTTT.

The chain is built from TRBV9 and TRBJ1-1; D remains unclear. Germline V lookup: CDR1 SGDLS, CDR2 YYNGEE. CDR3 size: 15 residues. The ends were cut back, 0 bases at V and 1 base at J, with 10 bases in the middle. CDR3 DNA: TGTGCCAGCAGCGTAGGGGCTCTCCGGAACACTGAAGCTTTCTTT. As protein: CASSVGALRNTEAFF.

The V gene is TRBV6-5, the J gene TRBJ1-4; 8 bases match TRBD1. Per the germline V gene, CDR1 is MNHEY and CDR2 is SVGAGI. With V trimmed by 6 bases and J by 3 bases, 3 bases remained unmatched. This CDR3 has 14 residues. CDR3 sequence reads: CASSTGGPNEKLFF. DNA of the CDR3: TGTGCCAGCAGCACAGGGGGACCTAATGAAAAACTGTTTTTT.

The chain joins TRBV2 to TRBJ2-7; D remains unclear. CDR3 length equals 12 residues. The germline V gene encodes CDR1 SNHLY and CDR2 FYNNEI. Trimming removed 8 bases at V and 0 bases at J, with 8 bases between. The CDR3 is CASGQTSYEQYF. CDR3 nucleotides: TGTGCCAGCGGGCAGACCTCCTACGAGCAGTACTTC.

The V and J genes are TRBV28 and TRBJ1-1; D perhaps matches TRBD1 (5 bases). This CDR3 spans 14 amino acids. The ends were cut back, 5 bases at V and 4 bases at J, with 14 bases in the middle. Germline V gene data show CDR1 as MDHEN and CDR2 as SYDVKM. CDR3 amino acids: CASSPPRRVTEAFF. Written as DNA, the CDR3 is TGTGCCAGCAGTCCCCCCCGCAGGGTCACTGAAGCTTTCTTT. The full variable domain, rest sourced from reference TRBV28 and TRBJ1-1, is DVKVTQSSRYLVKRTGEKVFLECVQDMDHENMFWYRQDPGLGLRLIYFSYDVKMKEKGDIPEGYSVSREKKERFSLILESASTNQTSMYLCASSPPRRVTEAFFGQGTRLTVV.

The chain uses TRBV2 and TRBJ1-2; no definite D call. The V end lost 3 bases, the J end lost 4 bases, and 15 bases lay between the germline ends. Germline CDR1 and CDR2: SNHLY and FYNNEI. The CDR3 runs to 15 residues. The CDR3 coding sequence is TGTGCCAGCAGTGAGAGGGCCGATGGGAGCTATGGCTACACCTTC. It translates to CASSERADGSYGYTF.

CDR3 in DNA: TGCGCCAGCAGCTTGTTAGTCGGGTCCGAGCAGTACTTC. This translates into CASSLLVGSEQYF. The J gene is TRBJ2-7, the V gene TRBV5-1; D is undetermined. This CDR3 spans 13 amino acids. Trimming removed 1 base at V and 6 bases at J, with 11 bases between. CDR1 and CDR2 (germline): SGHRS, YFSETQ. Based on the CDR3 plus reference TRBV5-1 and TRBJ2-7, the full variable domain is KAGVTQTPRYLIKTRGQQVTLSCSPISGHRSVSWYQQTPGQGLQFLFEYFSETQRNKGNFPGRFSGRQFSNSRSEMNVSTLELGDSALYLCASSLLVGSEQYFGPGTRLTVT.

The gene calls are TRBV21-1 and TRBJ2-2; the listed D gene, TRBD2, was not tested against the DNA. TRBV21-1 is shown as a pseudogene. The CDR3 contains 14 residues. The CDR3 reads CASGTSGNTGELFF. The DNA of the CDR3 is TGTGCCAGCGGGACTAGCGGTAACACCGGGGAGCTGTTTTTT.